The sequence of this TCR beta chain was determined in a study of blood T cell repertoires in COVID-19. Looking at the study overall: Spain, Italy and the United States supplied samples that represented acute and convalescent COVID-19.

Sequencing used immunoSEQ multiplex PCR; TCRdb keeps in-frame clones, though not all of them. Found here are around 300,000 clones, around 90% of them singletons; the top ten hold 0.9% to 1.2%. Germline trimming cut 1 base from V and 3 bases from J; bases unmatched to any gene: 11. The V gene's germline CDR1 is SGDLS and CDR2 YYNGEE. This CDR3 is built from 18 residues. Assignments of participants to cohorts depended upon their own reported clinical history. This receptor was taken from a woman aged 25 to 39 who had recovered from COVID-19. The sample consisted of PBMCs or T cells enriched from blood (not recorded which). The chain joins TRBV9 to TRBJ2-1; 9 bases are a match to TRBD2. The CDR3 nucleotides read TGTGCCAGCAGCGTAAGGGGGAGTAGCGGGAGTGGCTACAATGAGCAGTTCTTC. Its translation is CASSVRGSSGSGYNEQFF.